These T cell receptor beta chains were read from a single sample in a study of T cell responses to AZD1222 COVID-19 vaccine. Produced via immunoSEQ multiplex PCR; TCRdb's table is partial and in-frame only. The sample carries 140,000 to 150,000 clones, roughly 80% recorded once. The source material was peripheral blood, sampled on day 0 of MenACWY control vaccination. Every receptor here comes from an adult in good health. The CDR3 runs from the conserved cysteine through the conserved F or W. Size values are once, few and many counts, or a class for expanded clones, and some rows have none.

few,TRBV9,TRBJ1-2,CASSASGGSTNYGYTF
NA,TRBV28,TRBJ1-2,CASRWTLTGGNYGYTF
NA,TRBV19,TRBJ1-1,CASSRGMGVTEAFF
NA,TRBV18,TRBJ2-7,CASSPADNPDRSKHEQYF
NA,TRBV12-5,TRBJ2-7,CASGTGLGYSYEQYF
NA,TRBV29-1,TRBJ2-7,CSARSGQVGEQYF
few,TRBV3-1/TRBV3-2,TRBJ2-7,CASSPYRGVDEQYF
NA,TRBV6-5,TRBJ2-1,CASSSLGGFGYNEQFF
NA,TRBV30,TRBJ2-2,CAWSFGGNTGELFF
NA,TRBV24-1,TRBJ2-3,CATSVGSGTDTQYF
NA,TRBV7-6,TRBJ1-2,CASSPPLGDYTF
NA,TRBV6-5,TRBJ2-2,CASIERGELFF
NA,TRBV29-1,TRBJ2-1,CSVVTGGREQFF
NA,TRBV9,TRBJ2-1,CASSEWGSYNEQFF
NA,TRBV5-6,TRBJ1-1,CASSLGQGVAAFF
once,TRBV6-1,TRBJ2-2,CASSEARIAGYTGELFF
once,TRBV6-4,TRBJ1-1,CASSRTGSTEAFF
few,TRBV28,TRBJ2-1,CASSLGRGSGSSYNEQFF
few,TRBV12-3/TRBV12-4,TRBJ1-2,CASSFGNYGYTF
NA,TRBV28,TRBJ1-2,CASRPQGGNGYTF
few,TRBV19,TRBJ1-5,CASSIPLMSNQPQHF
NA,TRBV2,TRBJ1-4,CASRASTTNEKLFF
NA,TRBV19,TRBJ2-5,CASSINETQYF
NA,TRBV5-1,TRBJ1-1,CASSLTGNTEAFF
few,TRBV4-1,TRBJ1-2,CASSEGVTRSNYGYTF
once,TRBV19,TRBJ1-2,CASSITRPEARGYGYTF
NA,TRBV6-5,TRBJ1-2,CASSFKEGNYGYTF
NA,TRBV11-2,TRBJ1-1,CASSYQGRTEAFF
NA,TRBV11-2,TRBJ2-3,CASSLGGARSDTQYF
NA,TRBV19,TRBJ2-2,CASASGLRSTGELFF
many,TRBV11-1,TRBJ2-5,CASSSFGRKVQETQYF
NA,TRBV7-2,TRBJ2-7,CASRYGQGTYEQYF
NA,TRBV11-1,TRBJ2-2,CASSYRPPNTGELFF
once,TRBV27,TRBJ1-3,CASSLDYSGNTIYF
NA,TRBV4-2,TRBJ2-7,CASSQDRSGRSYEQYF
NA,TRBV7-3,TRBJ2-1,CASSWTGRNEQFF
NA,TRBV19,TRBJ1-2,CASSIWQRDRPNYGYTF
NA,TRBV6-5,TRBJ1-1,CASSYSGPAAEAFF
few,TRBV11-1,TRBJ2-2,CASSLRGVGELFF
NA,TRBV7-2,TRBJ1-4,CASSLVAYTNEKLFF
NA,TRBV5-1,TRBJ1-1,CASKKETEAFF
NA,TRBV7-2,TRBJ2-2,CASSLNRVANTGELFF
NA,TRBV3-1/TRBV3-2,TRBJ1-2,CASSQGGIIYGYTF
NA,TRBV7-9,TRBJ1-2,CASSLGGNYGYTF
NA,TRBV28,TRBJ1-2,CASSLGSQGVTGGYTF
NA,TRBV5-1,TRBJ2-3,CASSISPGQGASTDTQYF
once,TRBV9,TRBJ1-2,CASSPKTAYYGYTF
NA,TRBV29-1,TRBJ2-1,CSVEPREGDLNEQFF